This T cell receptor (beta chain) came from a study of blood T cells in healthy people across ages. General study points: Roughly linear age-related decline in beta diversity appeared, significant by age about 40. Researchers report that TCR beta diversity correlated strongly with naive T cell percentage.

This clonotype was seen a few times. Antigen: not known. It was with a sample-barcoded 5' primer and a J-beta primer mix that a second PCR of roughly 7 to 12 cycles was run. From the 5' RACE reads, TCRdb called clonotypes with MiXCR, one entry per CDR3 protein. Found here are around 1,000,000 distinct CDR3 sequences, less than 25% of them singletons; the top ten hold less than 0.75%. V shed 7 bases and J shed 1 base, with 10 bases lying between them. This CDR3 has 14 amino acids. These same data were also listed under a study on T cells of mothers and their children.

The V gene is TRBV12-3 or TRBV12-4, the J gene TRBJ2-2; no definite D call. The sample comprised blood. The TCR originated in a girl aged 2 to 9 in good health. In nucleotides, the CDR3 is TGTGCCAGCAACCCTCGCAGGAACACCGGGGAGCTGTTTTTT. This translates into CASNPRRNTGELFF.